Below are 10 T cell receptor beta chains sequenced from a single sample in a study of T cell repertoires in aging, cancer and after chemotherapy. TCR beta rearrangements were amplified from peripheral blood genomic DNA. Multiplex touch-down PCR with TRB-A/B primers amplified rearranged V-D-J TRB sequences. MiXCR, applied by TCRdb to the multiplex PCR reads, yields one record per CDR3 protein. The repertoire holds under 4,500 distinct CDR3 sequences, 64% seen once, with around 27% in the top ten. The sample taken for sequencing was blood. These receptors were taken from a human donor with a solid tumor.

This chain connects TRBV6-6 to TRBJ2-1, with D perhaps matching TRBD1 or TRBD2 (5 bases each). V lost 8 bases, J lost 5 bases, and 28 bases lay in between. The CDR3 covers 18 residues. CDR1 MNHNY and CDR2 SVGAGI come from the germline V gene (reference sequence). Written as DNA, the CDR3 is TGTGCCAGCGTTTACGAGAGGGGTGAAACCCCGAAGAACAATGAGCAGTTCTTC. Residues: CASVYERGETPKNNEQFF.

The V gene is TRBV12-3 or TRBV12-4, the J gene TRBJ2-7, with D perhaps TRBD2 (6 bases). V was pared by 5 bases and J by 7 bases, with 15 bases between. This CDR3 spans 13 amino acids. In DNA, the CDR3 is TGTGCCAGCAGTCCAGGGACTCCATATGAGCAGTACTTC. This codes for CASSPGTPYEQYF.

CDR3 nucleotides: TGTGCCACCAGCAGGCCGCCCGGGTACGAGCAGTACTTC. Protein product: CATSRPPGYEQYF. The rearrangement uses TRBV15 and TRBJ2-7, with D unclear. Germline loops: CDR1 LNHNV, CDR2 YYDKDF (reference sequence). The CDR3 length is 13 residues. V was cut by 3 bases and J by 4 bases, with 10 bases left in between. Combining the CDR3 with reference TRBV15 and TRBJ2-7 gives the whole variable domain DAMVIQNPRYQVTQFGKPVTLSCSQTLNHNVMYWYQQKSSQAPKLLFHYYDKDFNNEADTPDNFQSRRPNTSFCFLDIRSPGLGDTAMYLCATSRPPGYEQYFGPGTRLTVT.

This clonotype was seen only once. V usage is TRBV30 and J usage is TRBJ1-1, with D possibly being TRBD1 (5 bases). The germline gives CDR1 GTSNPN, CDR2 SVGIG (reference sequence). Trimming cost V 4 bases and J 3 bases, with 15 bases left between them. This CDR3 has 14 residues. CDR3 residues: CAWTPTGKDTEAFF. The CDR3 region has the DNA TGTGCCTGGACCCCAACAGGAAAAGACACTGAAGCTTTCTTT.

This clonotype was counted only a few times. The gene calls are TRBV19 and TRBJ1-1; D perhaps matches TRBD1 (5 bases). In germline, CDR1 is LNHDA, CDR2 SQIVND (reference sequence). The CDR3 sequence is 13 residues long. With 0 bases removed from V and 6 bases from J, the gap between germline ends came to 8 bases. CDR3 sequence reads: CASSIDRGAEAFF. The DNA for the CDR3 is TGTGCCAGTAGTATAGATCGGGGGGCTGAAGCTTTCTTT.

The rearrangement links TRBV19 to TRBJ2-7, with a possible D match to TRBD1 (6 bases). Trimming took 4 bases from V and 0 from J, leaving 13 bases between them. The CDR3 covers 15 residues. Germline V gene sequence: CDR1 LNHDA, CDR2 SQIVND (reference sequence). The CDR3 nucleotides are TGTGCCAGTAGTAGGGCCGACAGGAACTCCTACGAGCAGTACTTC. The encoded protein is CASSRADRNSYEQYF. The entire variable domain, with the rest obtained from reference TRBV19 and TRBJ2-7, is as follows: DGGITQSPKYLFRKEGQNVTLSCEQNLNHDAMYWYRQDPGQGLRLIYYSQIVNDFQKGDIAEGYSVSREKKESFPLTVTSAQKNPTAFYLCASSRADRNSYEQYFGPGTRLTVT.

This clonotype has just a few counts. The genes are TRBV27 and TRBJ2-7, with D maybe TRBD2 (5 bases). The CDR3 length is 15 residues. Trimming shortened V by 0 bases and J by 2 bases, and 11 bases separated the two germline ends. Germline V lookup: CDR1 MNHEY, CDR2 SMNVEV (reference sequence). CDR3 in amino acids: CASSLSSGFPYEQYF. The CDR3 DNA reads TGTGCCAGCAGTTTATCGTCGGGATTTCCCTACGAGCAGTACTTC.

The rearrangement links TRBV27 to TRBJ2-1, with D possibly being TRBD2 (6 bases). This CDR3 has 16 amino acids. The germline V gene encodes CDR1 MNHEY and CDR2 SMNVEV (reference sequence). Deletions cut 4 bases from V and 4 bases from J, with 17 bases between. CDR3 in amino acids: CASSSLKTSGYNEQFF. CDR3 nucleotide sequence: TGTGCCAGCAGTTCCCTCAAGACTAGTGGGTACAATGAGCAGTTCTTC.

This CDR3 reads CASSWDRSSYEQYF. CDR3 in DNA: TGTGCCAGCAGTTGGGACAGGAGCTCCTACGAGCAGTACTTC. The chain couples TRBV6-5 to TRBJ2-7, with 8 bases fitting TRBD1. This CDR3 is built from 14 residues. Germline CDR1 and CDR2: MNHEY and SVGAGI. The junction had 2 bases not matched to a gene; V was cut back by 4 bases and J by 0 bases.

This clonotype has only a few counts. This CDR3 is CAISEDQGGGYGYTF. The CDR3 DNA reads TGTGCCATCAGTGAAGACCAGGGGGGAGGCTATGGCTACACCTTC. The chain has TRBV10-3 and TRBJ1-2, with 7 bases lining up with TRBD1. The CDR3 length is 15 residues. Germline V gene lookup returns CDR1 ENHRY and CDR2 SYGVKD. V was clipped by 3 bases and J by 4 bases; unmatched bases: 8.